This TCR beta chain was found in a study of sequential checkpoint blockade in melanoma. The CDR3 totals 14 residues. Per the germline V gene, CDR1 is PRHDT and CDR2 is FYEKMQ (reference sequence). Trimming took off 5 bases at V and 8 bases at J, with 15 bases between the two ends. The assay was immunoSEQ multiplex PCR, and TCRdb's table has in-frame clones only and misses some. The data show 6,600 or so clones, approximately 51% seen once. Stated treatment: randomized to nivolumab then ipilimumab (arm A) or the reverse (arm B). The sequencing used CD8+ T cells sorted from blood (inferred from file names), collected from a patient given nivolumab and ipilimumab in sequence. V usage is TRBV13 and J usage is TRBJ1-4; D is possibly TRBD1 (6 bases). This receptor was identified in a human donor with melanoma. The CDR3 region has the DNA TGTGCCAGCAGCGAGGGGGGGAGCCAAGAAAAACTGTTTTTT. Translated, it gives CASSEGGSQEKLFF.